A selection of T cell receptor beta chains follows, all from one sample in a study of blood T cells in healthy people across ages. TCRdb reprocessed the 5' RACE reads with MiXCR, giving one entry per CDR3 protein. The sample has hundreds of thousands of distinct CDR3 sequences, approximately 25% seen once. The same data also went into a second study, on T cells of mothers and their children.

Sequencing input: blood. All receptors come from a boy aged 5 to 17 in good health. Each CDR3 is given with its conserved first and last residue. The D gene is left open where the match is weak. Clone size is not always given. Where it is, it says once, few, many or a class for expanded clones.

j_call	d_call	clone_size	v_call	cdr3_aa	cdr3_nt
TRBJ2-2	-	-	TRBV24-1	CATSDLGVTGELFF	TGTGCCACCAGTGATTTGGGAGTCACAGGGGAGCTGTTTTTT
TRBJ1-1	-	-	TRBV2	CASSGLRNRAFF	TGTGCCAGTTCGGGACTGAGGAATCGGGCTTTCTTT
TRBJ1-3	-	-	TRBV7-9	CASSLESSTGNTIYF	TGTGCCAGCAGCTTAGAATCCAGTACTGGAAACACCATATATTTT
TRBJ2-7	-	few	TRBV20-1	CSARGVEAIYSYEQYF	TGCAGTGCTAGAGGAGTCGAGGCTATCTACTCCTACGAGCAGTACTTC
TRBJ2-7	TRBD1	-	TRBV29-1	CSAGTGDYHEQYF	TGCAGCGCCGGGACAGGGGACTATCACGAGCAGTACTTC
TRBJ2-2	-	-	TRBV14	CASRVQAGNTGELFF	TGTGCCAGCAGGGTACAGGCGGGGAACACCGGGGAGCTGTTTTTT
TRBJ2-7	-	-	TRBV5-1	CASSLEGFGEQYF	TGCGCCAGCAGCTTAGAAGGGTTCGGCGAGCAGTACTTC
TRBJ2-4	TRBD2	few	TRBV6-5	CASSYPPSGRDVQYF	TGTGCCAGCAGTTACCCGCCTAGCGGGAGAGACGTTCAGTACTTC
TRBJ2-7	-	-	TRBV10-3	CAISEDGSYEQYF	TGTGCCATCAGTGAGGATGGGTCCTACGAGCAGTACTTC
TRBJ2-5	TRBD2	-	TRBV28	CASSDLRGETQYF	TGTGCCAGCAGCGACCTCCGGGGGGAGACTCAGTACTTC
TRBJ1-6	-	few	TRBV7-9	CASSFRAQGPLHF	TGTGCCAGCAGCTTCCGGGCCCAGGGACCCCTCCACTTT
TRBJ2-5	-	-	TRBV18	CASFGSRESETQYF	TGTGCCAGCTTCGGCAGCAGAGAATCGGAGACCCAGTACTTC
TRBJ1-4	-	-	TRBV29-1	CSVIQSTNEKLFF	TGCAGCGTCATACAGTCAACTAATGAAAAACTGTTTTTT
TRBJ2-5	-	-	TRBV7-6	CASSLVPLAQEAQYF	TGTGCCAGCAGCTTAGTTCCGCTCGCACAAGAGGCCCAGTACTTC
TRBJ2-3	-	-	TRBV7-6	CASSPLVSITADTQYF	TGTGCCAGCAGCCCACTAGTCTCCATTACGGCAGATACGCAGTATTTT
TRBJ1-1	-	many	TRBV11-2	CASSLTGLTEAFF	TGTGCCAGCAGCTTAACAGGCCTCACTGAAGCTTTCTTT
TRBJ2-2	TRBD2	-	TRBV7-2	CASSSAGGELFF	TGTGCCAGCAGCTCAGCGGGAGGGGAGCTGTTTTTT
TRBJ2-1	TRBD2	-	TRBV6-6	CASSFPSGDYHNEQFF	TGTGCCAGCAGTTTCCCTAGCGGGGATTACCACAATGAGCAGTTCTTC
TRBJ1-4	-	few	TRBV12-5	CASTDWTAQNEKLFF	TGTGCTAGTACGGATTGGACAGCTCAGAATGAAAAACTGTTTTTT